The next 19 T cell receptor beta chains were all read from a single sample in a study of T-cell memory formation after mild COVID-19. From the 5' RACE reads, TCRdb called clonotypes with MiXCR, one entry per CDR3 protein. The sample yields some 340,000 distinct CDR3 sequences, 10% to 15% seen once. What was sequenced was PBMCs or a T cell subset sorted from them (not recorded which). Receptors were obtained from a man aged 18 to 30 who had mild COVID-19 (a few samples of this study predate the infection). Cell type and time point are not known.

This clonotype was detected a few times. The chain has TRBV7-3 and TRBJ2-1; 10 positions agree with TRBD2. Germline CDR1 is SGHTA and CDR2 is FQGTGA. The CDR3 has 13 residues. V lost 5 bases, J lost 10 bases, and 5 bases stayed unmatched. CDR3 amino acids: CASSPLSGGEQFF. In DNA form, the CDR3 reads TGTGCCAGCAGCCCACTTAGCGGGGGGGAGCAGTTCTTC. The full variable domain, in which reference TRBV7-3 and TRBJ2-1 provide the parts outside the CDR3, is GAGVSQTPSNKVTEKGKYVELRCDPISGHTALYWYRQSLGQGPEFLIYFQGTGAADDSGLPNDRFFAVRPEGSVSTLKIQRTERGDSAVYLCASSPLSGGEQFFGPGTRLTVL.

The chain is built from TRBV13 and TRBJ2-5, with TRBD2 matching 14 bases. CDR1 and CDR2 (germline): PRHDT, FYEKMQ (reference sequence). The CDR3 contains 15 residues. V was pared by 4 bases and J by 3 bases, with 1 base of the junction left unmatched. CDR3 DNA sequence: TGTGCCAGCAGCTGGGGACTAGCGGGGGAAGAGACCCAGTACTTC. Protein: CASSWGLAGEETQYF.

The genes are TRBV4-1 and TRBJ2-3, with D unresolved. Trimming shortened V by 0 bases and J by 2 bases, and 12 bases separated the two germline ends. The CDR3 is made up of 16 amino acids. The germline V gene encodes CDR1 MGHRA and CDR2 YSYEKL. The CDR3 DNA reads as TGCGCCAGCAGCCAAGAGAGTGGATTTTACACAGATACGCAGTATTTT. Protein product: CASSQESGFYTDTQYF.

This clonotype came up a few times. V is TRBV19 and J is TRBJ1-2, with D hard to call. The CDR3 runs to 11 residues. The germline CDR1 and CDR2 sequences are LNHDA and SQIVND (reference sequence). Trimming took 3 bases from V and 5 from J, leaving 4 bases between them. The CDR3 DNA follows: TGTGCCAGTAGTATGGGGTATGGCTACACCTTC. It encodes CASSMGYGYTF. Supplemented by reference TRBV19 and TRBJ1-2, the full variable domain reads DGGITQSPKYLFRKEGQNVTLSCEQNLNHDAMYWYRQDPGQGLRLIYYSQIVNDFQKGDIAEGYSVSREKKESFPLTVTSAQKNPTAFYLCASSMGYGYTFGSGTRLTVV.

This chain joins TRBV7-9 and TRBJ1-1; 9 bases are a match to TRBD1. Germline CDR1 and CDR2: SEHNR and FQNEAQ (reference sequence). This CDR3 contains 15 residues. The trim removed 5 bases at V and 0 bases at J, leaving 4 bases unmatched. The CDR3, as DNA: TGTGCCAGCAGCATCGGACAGGGGCTGAACACTGAAGCTTTCTTT. It is translated as CASSIGQGLNTEAFF.

The chain has TRBV6-2 or TRBV6-3 and TRBJ1-2; D is undetermined. CDR1 and CDR2 (germline): MNHEY, SVGEGT. V was clipped by 2 bases and J by 10 bases, with 2 bases between them. The CDR3 sequence is 9 residues long. CDR3 DNA: TGTGCCAGCAGTTACGTCTACACCTTC. It codes for CASSYVYTF.

V usage is TRBV5-1 and J usage is TRBJ2-5, with D maybe TRBD2 (6 bases). V was cut by 4 bases and J by 3 bases, with 16 bases left in between. Germline V gives CDR1 SGHRS, CDR2 YFSETQ. The CDR3 length is 15 residues. For the CDR3, the DNA is TGCGCCAGCAGCCCCCTTTGGGGAGGAGAAGAGACCCAGTACTTC. It specifies CASSPLWGGEETQYF.

The CDR3 DNA is TGTGCCAGCACCAAACCGGGACAGGGGGCCGGCACCTTC. Its translation: CASTKPGQGAGTF. The rearrangement links TRBV11-2 to TRBJ1-2; 12 bases match TRBD1. The CDR3 has 13 amino acids. V lost 7 bases and J lost 13; bases outside the gene matches: 10. Per the germline V gene, CDR1 is SGHAT and CDR2 is FQNNGV.

Here the CDR3 reads CASSQGAVGTDTQYF. In DNA form, the CDR3 reads TGTGCCAGCAGCCAGGGGGCAGTGGGCACAGATACGCAGTATTTT. The chain links TRBV27 to TRBJ2-3; 8 bases align to TRBD1. Germline V gives CDR1 MNHEY, CDR2 SMNVEV (reference sequence). V trimming: 6 bases; J trimming: 1 base; junction bases outside the gene matches: 6. This CDR3 has 15 amino acids.

This clonotype was seen ten or more times. The chain recombines TRBV12-3 or TRBV12-4 with TRBJ1-5; D is unresolved. V lost 5 bases and J 2 bases, leaving 10 bases between the germline ends. The CDR3 runs 14 residues. The CDR3 DNA reads TGTGCCAGCAGTGGCCCTTGGGGCAATCAGCCCCAGCATTTT. Protein sequence: CASSGPWGNQPQHF.

The chain is built from TRBV24-1 and TRBJ2-1; D unresolved. V dropped 7 bases and J dropped 3 bases, with 12 bases sitting between them. The CDR3 covers 14 residues. Germline-derived CDR1 and CDR2 are KGHDR and SFDVKD. The CDR3 nucleotides are TGTGCCACCAGGATTTTCGGCTTCTACAATGAGCAGTTCTTC. Translation: CATRIFGFYNEQFF.

The chain is built from TRBV23-1 and TRBJ2-7; the D gene is possibly TRBD1 (5 bases). TRBV23-1 is placed among ORFs of uncertain function. The CDR3 loop spans 12 amino acids. CDR3 region: CACRAHIYEQYV. The CDR3 DNA reads TGCGCCTGCAGGGCCCACATTTACGAGCAGTACGTC.

The chain carries TRBV20-1 and TRBJ1-1; weak D call: TRBD1 (5 bases). V lost 2 bases and J lost 8, with 9 bases in between. Germline V gives CDR1 DFQATT, CDR2 SNEGSKA (reference sequence). The length of the CDR3 is 11 residues. The CDR3 DNA is TGCAGTGCTAGATCCACAGGCGAAGCTTTCTTT. Translating gives CSARSTGEAFF.

The rearrangement uses TRBV29-1 and TRBJ2-3, with 9 bases that match TRBD1. J was trimmed by 2 bases and V by 6 bases; bases with no gene match: 12. This CDR3 comprises 16 residues. Germline CDR1 reads SQVTM; CDR2 reads ANQGSEA. Here the CDR3 DNA reads TGCAGCGTATCGAGGACTGACAGGGGGTTCACAGATACGCAGTATTTT. It is translated as CSVSRTDRGFTDTQYF.

This clonotype was seen more than once but under ten times. V and J are TRBV6-5 and TRBJ2-2, with a possible D match to TRBD2 (7 bases). CDR1 and CDR2 from the germline V gene are MNHEY and SVGAGI. CDR3 size: 17 residues. Trimming stripped 5 bases from V and 3 bases from J, with 19 bases between. CDR3 sequence: CASSDLGGRVDTGELFF. Here the CDR3 DNA reads TGTGCCAGCAGTGACCTCGGGGGGCGGGTGGACACCGGGGAGCTGTTTTTT.

The chain carries TRBV7-6 and TRBJ1-5, with D unresolved. Looked up from germline, CDR1 is SGHVS and CDR2 is FNYEAQ. The germline V and J ends were trimmed by 1 base and 7 bases, with 8 bases remaining between them. The CDR3 contains 13 residues. CDR3 nucleotides: TGTGCCAGCAGCTTAGGTCCAGAGCAGCCCCAGCATTTT. Translation gives CASSLGPEQPQHF.

V and J are TRBV7-2 and TRBJ2-5; 9 positions match TRBD2. V was clipped by 3 bases and J by 5 bases; unmatched bases: 1. CDR1 and CDR2 (germline): SGHTA, FQGNSA. The CDR3 covers 13 residues. The CDR3 here is CASSFTSGETQYF. The DNA for the CDR3 is TGTGCCAGCAGCTTCACTAGCGGGGAGACCCAGTACTTC.

The chain joins TRBV19 to TRBJ2-3, with 8 bases matching TRBD1. There are 15 residues in the CDR3. Germline V gene sequence: CDR1 LNHDA, CDR2 SQIVND (reference sequence). The V and J ends lost 3 bases and 6 bases, in that order; junction bases with no gene match: 8. The CDR3 nucleotides read TGTGCCAGTAGTATCATATCAGGGGGCGCGGATACGCAGTATTTT. This translates into CASSIISGGADTQYF.

This chain connects TRBV30 to TRBJ2-7; D not certain. Germline CDR1 and CDR2: GTSNPN and SVGIG (reference sequence). Trimming removed 0 bases from V and 7 bases from J, with 10 bases in between. CDR3 length: 12 residues. CDR3 sequence: CAWSVQGLEQYF. For the CDR3, the DNA is TGTGCCTGGAGTGTGCAAGGTTTGGAGCAGTACTTC.